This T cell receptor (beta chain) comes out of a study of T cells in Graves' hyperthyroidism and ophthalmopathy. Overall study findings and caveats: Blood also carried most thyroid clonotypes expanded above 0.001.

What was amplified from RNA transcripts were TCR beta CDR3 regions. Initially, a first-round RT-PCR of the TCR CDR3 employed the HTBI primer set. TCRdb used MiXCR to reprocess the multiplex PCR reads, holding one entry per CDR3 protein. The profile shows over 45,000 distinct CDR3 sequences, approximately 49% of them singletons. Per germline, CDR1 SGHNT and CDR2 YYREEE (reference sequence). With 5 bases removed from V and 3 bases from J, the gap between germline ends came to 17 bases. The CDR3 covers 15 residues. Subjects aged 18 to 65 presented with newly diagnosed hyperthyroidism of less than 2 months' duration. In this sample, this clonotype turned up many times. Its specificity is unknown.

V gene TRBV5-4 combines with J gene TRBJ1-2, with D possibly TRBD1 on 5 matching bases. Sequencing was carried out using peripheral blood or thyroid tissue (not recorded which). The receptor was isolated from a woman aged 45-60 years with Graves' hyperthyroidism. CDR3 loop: CASRGGLRGDYGYTF. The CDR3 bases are TGTGCCAGCAGGGGCGGACTCAGAGGGGACTATGGCTACACCTTC.